This TCR beta chain comes out of a study of T cell responses to AZD1222 COVID-19 vaccine (dated by TCRdb to about 2021). Turning to the overall study: TCR sequencing covered 233 trial participants: about 210 given two doses of AZD1222 and approximately 26 given two doses of MenACWY control vaccine. Trial participants were enrolled by age into 18-55, 56-69 and 70-plus year subgroups, with 148, 28 and 57 TCR-sequenced participants respectively. Overall study outcomes, separate from this receptor: No day 14 peak-response samples were available, so repertoires were characterized only after the peak T cell response. Vaccine-associated CD4 TCRs spanned the whole spike protein, with dominant responses in regions 160-218 and 743-854. Conclusions about previously exposed vaccinees are limited because only six or seven AZD1222 recipients were SARS-CoV-2 seropositive at baseline. Participants were mostly white British and included more females than males, and it was suggested by the authors that clonal diversity may have been underestimated. The 56-69-year group was small, and its depth increase did not reach significance, likely because of low power. Epitopes outside the regions mutated in the B.1.351 and B.1.1.7 variants were reportedly recognized by nearly half of the unique spike-specific TCRs. After two AZD1222 doses, both the breadth and the depth of spike-specific TCRs were significantly higher than at day 0 and than in MenACWY recipients.

CDR1 SEHNR and CDR2 FQNEAQ are derived from the germline V gene (reference sequence). V was cut back by 5 bases and J by 7 bases, leaving a gap of 6 bases between them. The CDR3 measures 11 amino acids from cysteine to phenylalanine. The read is trimmed to its CDR3 DNA, 33 bases read in frame from base 1. This clone was seen more than once but under ten times. The target of this receptor is not known. No base qualities exist here, and no much larger clone lies one base off it. The time point label, as the study defines it: about 28 days (+/-7) after the second vaccine dose. AZD1222 recipients whose second dose came at about 4 weeks and those whose second dose came at about 12 weeks were combined into one group, since spike-specific TCR depth and breadth did not differ between the two schedules. Vaccinee samples were obtained from the UK trials COV001 and COV002, which included a single-blind randomized controlled phase 2/3 trial of AZD1222 (ChAdOx1 nCoV-19) in healthy adults. For TCRbeta chain sequencing, PBMC samples from trial participants were taken at day 0 and at day 28 after the second dose.

The CDR3 regions of human TCRbeta chains were subjected to immunosequencing. From the authors' description of their analysis: Repertoire TCRs were matched against a reference library of SARS-CoV-2-specific TCRs generated with the MIRA antigen-specificity platform. Breadth meant the fraction of unique TCRs that were SARS-CoV-2-associated, whereas depth meant the fraction of total T cells that were SARS-CoV-2-associated. Using the MIRA data, each spike-specific TCR was mapped to the spike region that the TCR reacts to and placed in a CD4 or CD8 class. Log10-transformed breadth and depth values were compared by one-way ANOVA with Sidak's multiple comparisons tests. Here the immuneACCESS table is served through TCRdb, limited to in-frame sequences with V and J called. Missing clones are a known gap in these copies; in checked studies unresolved V genes cover under half, and the rest lacks a known reason. V and J calls and clone size are as listed in that table; D and trimming were resolved from the DNA. The sample has about 84,000 clones on record, 80% to 90% of them singletons. Of the sample, 9% to 14% falls within the top ten clones.

The chain links TRBV7-9 with TRBJ2-1; no D segment can be confidently identified. This material consisted of peripheral blood, taken 28 days after the second AZD1222 dose. This receptor was taken from an adult who received the AZD1222 COVID-19 vaccine. The CDR3 corresponds to CASSLQNEQFF. The nucleotide sequence reads as follows: TGTGCCAGCAGCCTACAGAATGAGCAGTTCTTC.